This TCR beta chain was captured by sequencing in a study of blood T cell repertoires in COVID-19. The protocol was immunoSEQ multiplex PCR, while the TCRdb copy is restricted to in-frame clones and leaves out a portion. The sample contains about 190,000 clones, around four fifths of which appear only once. Germline lookup yields CDR1 LNHDA and CDR2 SQIVND (reference sequence). The CDR3 extends over 15 amino acids. The trim removed 5 bases at V and 3 bases at J, leaving 8 bases unmatched. This chain joins TRBV19 and TRBJ2-3, with TRBD2 matching over 7 bases. This receptor was taken from a woman aged 70 to 79 with active or convalescent COVID-19. Sequencing input: peripheral blood. The CDR3 protein is CASSWAGEGTDTQYF. The CDR3 coding sequence is TGTGCCAGTAGTTGGGCGGGAGAAGGTACAGATACGCAGTATTTT.